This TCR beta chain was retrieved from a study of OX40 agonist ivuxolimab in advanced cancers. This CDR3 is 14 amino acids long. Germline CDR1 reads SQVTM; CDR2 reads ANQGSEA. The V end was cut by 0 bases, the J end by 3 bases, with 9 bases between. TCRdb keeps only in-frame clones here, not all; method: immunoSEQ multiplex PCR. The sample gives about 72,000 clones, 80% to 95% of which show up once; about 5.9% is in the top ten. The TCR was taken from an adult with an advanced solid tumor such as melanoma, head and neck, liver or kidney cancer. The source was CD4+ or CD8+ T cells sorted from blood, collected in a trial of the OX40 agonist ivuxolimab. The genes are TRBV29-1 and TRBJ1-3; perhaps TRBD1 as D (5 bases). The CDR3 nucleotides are TGCAGCGTTGAAGAGGCAGGGATTGGAAACACCATATATTTT. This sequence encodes CSVEEAGIGNTIYF. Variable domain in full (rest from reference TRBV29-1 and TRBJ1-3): SAVISQKPSRDICQRGTSLTIQCQVDSQVTMMFWYRQQPGQSLTLIATANQGSEATYESGFVIDKFPISRPNLTFSTLTVSNMSPEDSSIYLCSVEEAGIGNTIYFGEGSWLTVV.